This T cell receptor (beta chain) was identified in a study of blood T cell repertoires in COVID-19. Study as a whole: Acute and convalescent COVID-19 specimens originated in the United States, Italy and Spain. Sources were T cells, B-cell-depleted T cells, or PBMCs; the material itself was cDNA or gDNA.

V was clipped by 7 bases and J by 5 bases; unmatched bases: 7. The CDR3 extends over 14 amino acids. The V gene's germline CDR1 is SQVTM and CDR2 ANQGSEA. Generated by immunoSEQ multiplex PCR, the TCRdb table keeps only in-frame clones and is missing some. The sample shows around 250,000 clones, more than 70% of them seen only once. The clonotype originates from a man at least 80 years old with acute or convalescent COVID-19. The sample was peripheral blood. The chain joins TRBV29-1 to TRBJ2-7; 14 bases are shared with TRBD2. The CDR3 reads CSARGGLAGDEQYF. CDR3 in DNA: TGCAGCGCTCGGGGGGGACTAGCGGGAGACGAGCAGTACTTC.